The 32 T cell receptor beta chains given below trace back to one sample, sequenced in a study of CDR3 diversity in severe acne (dated by TCRdb to between 2018 and 2021). Library method: PCR. For sequencing, an Illumina HiSeq 2000 was employed. TCRdb applied fastp at Q25 and MiXCR to the public reads, then kept only in-frame beta chains. Entries that share a CDR3 protein sequence are merged under the most common genes and DNA. This sample is represented by roughly 100,000 distinct CDR3 sequences; roughly half of them were singletons. The ten largest clones add up to under 15% of the sample. Sequenced sample: blood. These receptors originate from a male donor with acne.

This clonotype was counted ten times or more. This chain links TRBV4-3 with TRBJ2-7; 8 bases align to TRBD2. The CDR3 is 16 residues long. From germline, CDR1 is LGHNA and CDR2 YSLEER. V shed 0 bases, J shed 2 bases, and the junction held 6 bases outside the gene matches. The CDR3: CASSQEFAGGAYEQYF. CDR3 DNA sequence: TGCGCCAGCAGCCAAGAGTTTGCGGGGGGAGCCTACGAGCAGTACTTC.

The chain couples TRBV10-2 to TRBJ1-5; no clear D. Germline CDR1 WSHSY, CDR2 SAAADI. Trimming took 5 bases from V and 2 from J, leaving 10 bases between them. The CDR3 extends over 14 amino acids. The CDR3 nucleotides read TGCGCCAGCAGTTCGGGGTGGGGCAATCAGCCCCAGCATTTT. Translation gives CASSSGWGNQPQHF.

This clonotype was counted many times. The rearrangement uses TRBV7-9 and TRBJ2-7; D is perhaps TRBD1 or TRBD2 (5 bases each). The V gene's germline CDR1 is SEHNR and CDR2 FQNEAQ (reference sequence). The V gene lost 8 bases and the J gene lost 2 bases, with 13 bases spanning the gap. The CDR3 runs to 13 residues. The CDR3 nucleotides read TGTGCCAGCCGCATGGGGACGACCTACGAGCAGTACTTC. This translates into CASRMGTTYEQYF.

This clonotype was counted a few times. A much larger clone is a single base away; this may be a read error. The chain is built from TRBV5-6 and TRBJ2-5; 8 nucleotides match TRBD1. J was trimmed by 5 bases and V by 0 bases; bases with no gene match: 12. This CDR3 has 17 residues. CDR1 SGHDT and CDR2 YYEEEE come from the germline V gene. CDR3 sequence reads: CASSLAGAGGRGETQYF. The CDR3 bases are TGTGCCAGCAGCTTGGCCGGGGCAGGGGGCAGGGGGGAGACCCAGTACTTC. The variable domain in full, completed from reference TRBV5-6 and TRBJ2-5, reads DAGVTQSPTHLIKTRGQQVTLRCSPKSGHDTVSWYQQALGQGPQFIFQYYEEEERQRGNFPDRFSGHQFPNYSSELNVNALLLGDSALYLCASSLAGAGGRGETQYFGPGTRLLVL.

In this sample, this clonotype turned up once. This sequence joins TRBV25-1 and TRBJ1-1, with D possibly being TRBD1 (5 bases). Germline-derived CDR1 and CDR2 are MGHDK and SYGVNS. This CDR3 has 15 residues. V gave up 6 bases and J gave up 5 bases, with 19 bases separating them. The CDR3 reads CASSQEQAPGTEAFF. CDR3 nucleotide sequence: TGTGCCAGCAGCCAAGAACAGGCCCCGGGGACTGAAGCTTTCTTT.

The chain recombines TRBV7-2 with TRBJ2-3, with 9 bases identical to TRBD2. After removal of 5 bases from V and 1 base from J, the junction contained 4 bases not matched to a gene. The CDR3 runs 15 residues. In germline, CDR1 is SGHTA, CDR2 FQGNSA. The CDR3: CASSRSGSGTDTQYF. For the CDR3, the DNA is TGTGCCAGCAGCCGTAGCGGGAGCGGCACAGATACGCAGTATTTT. Combining the CDR3 with reference TRBV7-2 and TRBJ2-3 gives the whole variable domain GAGVSQSPSNKVTEKGKDVELRCDPISGHTALYWYRQSLGQGLEFLIYFQGNSAPDKSGLPSDRFSAERTGGSVSTLTIQRTQQEDSAVYLCASSRSGSGTDTQYFGPGTRLTVL.

The gene calls are TRBV7-8 and TRBJ2-3; the D is unclear. The length of the CDR3 is 17 residues. V was trimmed by 3 bases and J by 2 bases, leaving 18 bases between them. Germline V gene sequence: CDR1 SGHVS, CDR2 FQNEAQ. CDR3 DNA sequence: TGTGCCAGCAGCTTCGACCCCGAGGTAGACCTCACAGATACGCAGTATTTT. This sequence encodes CASSFDPEVDLTDTQYF.

This chain links TRBV2 with TRBJ2-5, with 7 bases fitting TRBD2. The DNA end is a closer match to TRBJ2-1, so the J assignment may be wrong. Germline CDR1 reads SNHLY; CDR2 reads FYNNEI. This CDR3 spans 15 amino acids. CDR3 region: CASRGGENLPGEQFF. Here the CDR3 DNA reads TGTGCCAGCAGGGGGGGGGAAAACTTGCCGGGGGAGCAGTTCTTC.

This chain joins TRBV11-2 and TRBJ2-7, with 7 nucleotides matching TRBD1. V was pared by 5 bases and J by 3 bases, with 4 bases of the junction left unmatched. The CDR3 loop spans 13 amino acids. Germline loops: CDR1 SGHAT, CDR2 FQNNGV. CDR3 sequence reads: CASSVGTVYEQYF. In DNA form, the CDR3 reads TGTGCCAGCAGCGTCGGGACAGTCTACGAGCAGTACTTC.

By its share, this clonotype is medium-sized. The V call is TRBV7-9, the J call TRBJ2-1; 8 bases match TRBD1. The germline V gene encodes CDR1 SEHNR and CDR2 FQNEAQ (reference sequence). V lost 0 bases, J lost 6 bases, and 4 bases stayed unmatched. There are 15 residues in the CDR3. CDR3 region: CASSLAQGAFNEQFF. The CDR3 bases are TGTGCCAGCAGCTTAGCTCAGGGGGCCTTCAATGAGCAGTTCTTC.

This clonotype was seen at least ten times. The V gene is TRBV9, the J gene TRBJ2-5; 8 bases map to TRBD2. Germline V lookup: CDR1 SGDLS, CDR2 YYNGEE. The CDR3 loop spans 16 amino acids. The ends lost 0 bases at V and 5 bases at J; junction bases unmatched: 9. The DNA of the CDR3 is TGTGCCAGCAGCGTAGAGGGGGGACTAGTCCGGGAGACCCAGTACTTC. Protein: CASSVEGGLVRETQYF.

The chain couples TRBV20-1 to TRBJ2-7, with D tentatively TRBD1 or TRBD2 (5 bases each). The CDR3 consists of 14 residues. Trimming cost V 0 bases and J 2 bases, with 11 bases left between them. Germline CDR1 and CDR2: DFQATT and SNEGSKA (reference sequence). The CDR3 DNA follows: TGCAGTGCTAGAGACCGGGACGGAACCTACGAGCAGTACTTC. Its protein product is CSARDRDGTYEQYF.

By sample fraction, this clonotype is medium-sized. CDR3 sequence reads: CSSYEPGTGELFF. The CDR3 region has the DNA TGCAGTTCATATGAACCGGGCACCGGGGAGCTGTTTTTT. V usage is TRBV20-1 and J usage is TRBJ2-2; D is unresolved. The CDR3 is 13 residues long. Trimming took 8 bases from V and 4 from J, leaving 14 bases between them. Germline CDR1 is DFQATT and CDR2 is SNEGSKA (reference sequence).

This clonotype was observed a few times. This rearrangement joins TRBV3-1 to TRBJ2-1; 8 nucleotides line up with TRBD2. With 2 bases clipped from V and 0 bases from J, the junction kept 3 bases outside the gene matches. The length of the CDR3 is 16 residues. The germline gives CDR1 LGHDT, CDR2 YNNKEL (reference sequence). The CDR3 nucleotides are TGTGCCAGCAGCCAACAGACTAGCGACTCCTACAATGAGCAGTTCTTC. It translates to CASSQQTSDSYNEQFF.

This clonotype was detected a few times. V gene TRBV3-1 combines with J gene TRBJ2-5; 10 nucleotides align to TRBD1. Germline assignment: CDR1 LGHDT and CDR2 YNNKEL (reference sequence). The junction had 4 bases not matched to a gene; V was cut back by 3 bases and J by 3 bases. The CDR3 loop spans 15 amino acids. The CDR3 DNA reads TGTGCCAGCAGCCATGGGGGGACAGGGGAAGAGACCCAGTACTTC. Protein: CASSHGGTGEETQYF.

V gene TRBV7-9 combines with J gene TRBJ2-7; TRBD1 matches at 7 bases. V lost 5 bases and J lost 3; bases outside the gene matches: 7. Germline CDR1 reads SEHNR; CDR2 reads FQNEAQ (reference sequence). The CDR3 is 14 amino acids. In DNA form, the CDR3 reads TGTGCCAGCAGCCCGGCCGGGACAGTCTACGAGCAGTACTTC. Protein product: CASSPAGTVYEQYF.

By frequency in the sample, this clonotype is medium-sized. The chain has TRBV20-1 and TRBJ2-5; the D is unclear. Germline lookup yields CDR1 DFQATT and CDR2 SNEGSKA (reference sequence). V lost 4 bases and J lost 0, with 3 bases in between. The CDR3 is made up of 11 amino acids. The CDR3 bases are TGCAGTGCTAACTACCAAGAGACCCAGTACTTC. Protein product: CSANYQETQYF.

This clonotype was found a few times. CDR3 bases: TGTGCCATCAGATCGGACAGGGGCGGCGAGCAGTACTTC. It specifies CAIRSDRGGEQYF. The V and J genes are TRBV10-3 and TRBJ2-7; 9 nucleotides agree with TRBD1. The CDR3 extends over 13 amino acids. Germline-derived CDR1 and CDR2 are ENHRY and SYGVKD. With 6 bases clipped from V and 6 bases from J, the junction kept 6 bases outside the gene matches.

This CDR3 is CASSVARLPNTGELFF. CDR3 nucleotides: TGTGCCAGCAGCGTAGCTAGACTACCCAACACCGGGGAGCTGTTTTTT. The chain links TRBV9 to TRBJ2-2; D perhaps matches TRBD2 (5 bases). Germline V gene lookup returns CDR1 SGDLS and CDR2 YYNGEE. Trimming cost V 0 bases and J 2 bases, with 11 bases left between them. The CDR3 loop spans 16 amino acids.

V usage is TRBV10-3 and J usage is TRBJ2-6; D tentatively fits TRBD1 or TRBD2 (5 bases each). The length of the CDR3 is 15 residues. With 7 bases removed from V and 0 bases from J, the gap between germline ends came to 10 bases. Germline CDR1 ENHRY, CDR2 SYGVKD. As DNA, the CDR3 is TGTGCCATCAAGGGGACGGACTCTGGGGCCAACGTCCTGACTTTC. This codes for CAIKGTDSGANVLTF.

The rearrangement links TRBV7-3 to TRBJ2-2, with TRBD2 matching 14 bases. The length of the CDR3 is 16 residues. V was pared by 9 bases and J by 7 bases, with 10 bases of the junction left unmatched. Germline V gene data show CDR1 as SGHTA and CDR2 as FQGTGA. CDR3 region: CASAKGLAGAGGELFF. For the CDR3, the DNA is TGTGCCAGTGCCAAGGGACTAGCGGGAGCGGGCGGGGAGCTGTTTTTT.

This clonotype was counted at least ten times. This sequence joins TRBV2 and TRBJ1-2, with 8 bases identical to TRBD1. Looked up from germline, CDR1 is SNHLY and CDR2 is FYNNEI. The CDR3 totals 15 residues. The ends lost 4 bases at V and 5 bases at J; junction bases unmatched: 9. CDR3 DNA sequence: TGTGCCAGCAGTGCAGGAGGCACAGGGGGATATGGCTACACCTTC. Its protein product is CASSAGGTGGYGYTF.

This clonotype was observed a handful of times. V usage is TRBV25-1 and J usage is TRBJ1-5; D ambiguous. The V end lost 1 base, the J end lost 0 bases, and 7 bases lay between the germline ends. The CDR3 spans 15 residues. The germline gives CDR1 MGHDK, CDR2 SYGVNS. CDR3 sequence (DNA): TGTGCCAGCAGTGAATCGCCAGATAGCAATCAGCCCCAGCATTTT. Translation: CASSESPDSNQPQHF.

V gene TRBV7-9 combines with J gene TRBJ2-2; D remains unclear. The CDR3 is 14 amino acids. The V gene lost 5 bases and the J gene lost 6 bases, with 13 bases spanning the gap. CDR1 SEHNR and CDR2 FQNEAQ come from the germline V gene (reference sequence). In nucleotides, the CDR3 is TGTGCCAGCAGCCTCCTCCTGGTGTCCGGGGAGCTGTTTTTT. Translation: CASSLLLVSGELFF.

This clonotype occurred a few times. The rearrangement uses TRBV15 and TRBJ2-7, with 8 positions matching TRBD2. In germline, CDR1 is LNHNV, CDR2 YYDKDF (reference sequence). CDR3 length: 15 residues. J was trimmed by 0 bases and V by 3 bases; bases with no gene match: 4. DNA for the CDR3: TGTGCCACCAGCAGCGGGCGGGGGGACTCCTACGAGCAGTACTTC. Translated, it gives CATSSGRGDSYEQYF.

As regards this clonotype: One junction end does not reproduce the germline sequence, and a read error may be involved. The J gene is TRBJ1-1, the V gene TRBV10-3, with D unresolved. Per the germline V gene, CDR1 is ENHRY and CDR2 is SYGVKD. CDR3 size: 13 residues. CDR3 region: CAISEREVTEAFF. As DNA, the CDR3 is TGTGCCATCAGTGAAAGGGAGGTAACTGAAGCCTTCTTT.

The chain links TRBV20-1 to TRBJ2-7, with TRBD2 matching 11 bases. Germline CDR1 and CDR2: DFQATT and SNEGSKA (reference sequence). Trimming cost V 6 bases and J 3 bases; bases outside gene matches: 10. The CDR3 has 15 amino acids. CDR3 DNA sequence: TGCAGTGCCTCTGGTAGCGGGAGGGCCGGCTACGAGCAGTACTTC. Its protein product is CSASGSGRAGYEQYF.

This clonotype came up once. The chain joins TRBV6-5 to TRBJ1-1; no definite D call. V lost 0 bases to trimming and J lost 5 bases, with 7 bases between them. Germline lookup yields CDR1 MNHEY and CDR2 SVGAGI. The CDR3 runs to 13 residues. The CDR3 protein is CASSYSRITEAFF. The CDR3 region has the DNA TGTGCCAGCAGTTACTCGAGGATTACTGAAGCTTTCTTT.

This clonotype was detected ten times or more. The chain recombines TRBV6-5 with TRBJ2-5, with D perhaps matching TRBD1 (6 bases). Looked up from germline, CDR1 is MNHEY and CDR2 is SVGAGI. This CDR3 contains 16 residues. The V and J ends lost 2 bases and 5 bases respectively, with 18 bases between them. CDR3 bases: TGTGCCAGCAGTTACCCTATCCACAGGGAGTGGGAGACCCAGTACTTC. This codes for CASSYPIHREWETQYF.

The chain has TRBV7-8 and TRBJ2-7, with 10 bases matching TRBD2. J lost 4 bases, V lost 4 bases, and 10 bases had no gene match. CDR3 length: 16 amino acids. The germline CDR1 and CDR2 sequences are SGHVS and FQNEAQ. The CDR3 protein is CASSSPPTSGKYEQYF. The CDR3 nucleotides read TGTGCCAGCAGCTCCCCCCCTACTAGCGGGAAATACGAGCAGTACTTC.

On this clonotype itself: This likely comes from a read error, as the CDR3 has no conserved phenylalanine or tryptophan at its end. Because the CDR3's place on the DNA is in doubt, the DNA is left out and the CDR3 is given as listed by TCRdb. The V and J genes are TRBV4-1 and TRBJ2-7; the table's D call, TRBD2, has no DNA check behind it. A total of 15 residues make up the CDR3, ends included. Germline V CDR1 and CDR2: MGHRA, YSYEKL. The chain's CDR3 is CASSRTSGSTLPRED.

The chain combines TRBV20-1 with TRBJ2-7, with D uncertain. Trimming left V 0 bases short and J 2 bases short, with 8 bases between. Per germline, CDR1 DFQATT and CDR2 SNEGSKA (reference sequence). The CDR3 covers 13 residues. As DNA, the CDR3 is TGCAGTGCTAGAGATCAGTACCCCTACGAGCAGTACTTC. Residues: CSARDQYPYEQYF.